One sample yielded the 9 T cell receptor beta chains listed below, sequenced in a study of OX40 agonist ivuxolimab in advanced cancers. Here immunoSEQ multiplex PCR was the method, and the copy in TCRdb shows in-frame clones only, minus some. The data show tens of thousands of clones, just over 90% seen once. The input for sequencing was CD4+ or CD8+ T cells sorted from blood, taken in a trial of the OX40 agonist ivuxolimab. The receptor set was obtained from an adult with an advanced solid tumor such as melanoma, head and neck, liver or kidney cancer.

The CDR3 loop reads CASSRRVNYGYTF. For the CDR3, the DNA is TGTGCCAGCAGTCGTAGGGTAAACTATGGCTACACCTTC. V usage is TRBV27 and J usage is TRBJ1-2; unclear D gene. Trimming cost V 5 bases and J 2 bases, with 9 bases left between them. This CDR3 has 13 amino acids. Germline CDR1 MNHEY, CDR2 SMNVEV (reference sequence).

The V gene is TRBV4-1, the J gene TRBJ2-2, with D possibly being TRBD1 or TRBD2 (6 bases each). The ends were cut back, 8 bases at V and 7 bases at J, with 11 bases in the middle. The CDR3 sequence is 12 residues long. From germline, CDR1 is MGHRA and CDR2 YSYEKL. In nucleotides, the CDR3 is TGCGCCAGCCAAGGGGGGTTCGGGGAGCTGTTTTTT. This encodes CASQGGFGELFF.

The CDR3 spells CASSPSRTGQENTEAFF. Here the CDR3 DNA reads TGCGCCAGCAGCCCTTCCAGGACAGGGCAGGAGAACACTGAAGCTTTCTTT. The chain links TRBV5-1 to TRBJ1-1; 8 bases are a match to TRBD1. From germline, CDR1 is SGHRS and CDR2 YFSETQ. This CDR3 has 17 residues. The V and J ends lost 4 bases and 1 base, in that order; junction bases with no gene match: 12.

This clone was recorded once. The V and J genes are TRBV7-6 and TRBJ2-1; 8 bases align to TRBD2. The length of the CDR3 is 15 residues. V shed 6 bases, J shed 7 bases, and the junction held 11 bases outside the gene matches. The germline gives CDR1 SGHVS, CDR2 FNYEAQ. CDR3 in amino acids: CASSGKRGPGNEQFF. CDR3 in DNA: TGTGCCAGCAGTGGGAAGCGGGGGCCGGGTAATGAGCAGTTCTTC.

CDR3 sequence (DNA): TGTGCCAGCAGCTCCCCACAGGGGTTGGGCGAGCAGTACTTC. This codes for CASSSPQGLGEQYF. This chain uses TRBV7-9 with TRBJ2-7; TRBD1 matches 7 bases. Unmatched junction bases numbered 9, after V lost 4 bases and J lost 6 bases. Per germline, CDR1 SEHNR and CDR2 FQNEAQ (reference sequence). The CDR3 loop spans 14 amino acids. Filled out from reference TRBV7-9 and TRBJ2-7, the complete variable domain reads DTGVSQNPRHKITKRGQNVTFRCDPISEHNRLYWYRQTLGQGPEFLTYFQNEAQLEKSRLLSDRFSAERPKGSFSTLEIQRTEQGDSAMYLCASSSPQGLGEQYFGPGTRLTVT.

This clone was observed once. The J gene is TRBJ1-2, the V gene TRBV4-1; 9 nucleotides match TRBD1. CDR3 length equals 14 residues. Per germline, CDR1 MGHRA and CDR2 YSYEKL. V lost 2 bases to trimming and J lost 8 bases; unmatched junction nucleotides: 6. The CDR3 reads CASSQNRGRGGYTF. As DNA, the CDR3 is TGCGCCAGCAGCCAAAACAGGGGGCGCGGGGGCTACACCTTC.

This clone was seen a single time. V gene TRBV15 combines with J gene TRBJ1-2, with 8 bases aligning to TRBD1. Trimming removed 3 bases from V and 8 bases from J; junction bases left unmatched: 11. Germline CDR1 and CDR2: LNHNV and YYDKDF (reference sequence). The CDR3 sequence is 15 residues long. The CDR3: CATSRDIGTGRGYTF. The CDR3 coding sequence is TGTGCCACCAGCAGGGATATTGGGACAGGAAGGGGCTACACCTTC.

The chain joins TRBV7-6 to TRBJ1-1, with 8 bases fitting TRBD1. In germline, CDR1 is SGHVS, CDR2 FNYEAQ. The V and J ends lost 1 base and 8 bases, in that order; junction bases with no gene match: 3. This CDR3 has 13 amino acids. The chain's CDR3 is CASSLGDRSEAFF. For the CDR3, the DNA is TGTGCCAGCAGCTTAGGGGACAGGTCGGAAGCTTTCTTT.

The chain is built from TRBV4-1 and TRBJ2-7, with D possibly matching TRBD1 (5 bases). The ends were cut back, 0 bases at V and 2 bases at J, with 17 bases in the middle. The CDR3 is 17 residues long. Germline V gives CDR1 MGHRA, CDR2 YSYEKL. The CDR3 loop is CASSQESRAGFTYEQYF. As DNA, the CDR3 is TGCGCCAGCAGCCAAGAATCTAGGGCAGGGTTTACCTACGAGCAGTACTTC.